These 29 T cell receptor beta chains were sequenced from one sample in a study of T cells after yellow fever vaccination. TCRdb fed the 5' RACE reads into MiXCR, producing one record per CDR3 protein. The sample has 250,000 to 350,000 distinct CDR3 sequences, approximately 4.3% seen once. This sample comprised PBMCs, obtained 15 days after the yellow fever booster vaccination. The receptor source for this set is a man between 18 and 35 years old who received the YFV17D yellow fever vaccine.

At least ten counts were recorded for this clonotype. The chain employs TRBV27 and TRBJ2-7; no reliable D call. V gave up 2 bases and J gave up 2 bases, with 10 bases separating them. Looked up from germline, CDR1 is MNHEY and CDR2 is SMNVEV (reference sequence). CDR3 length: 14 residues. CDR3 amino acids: CASSLTRQTYEQYF. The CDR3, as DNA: TGTGCCAGCAGTTTAACCAGGCAGACCTACGAGCAGTACTTC.

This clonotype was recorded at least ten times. The chain's CDR3 is CSATSWTGIAEAFF. For the CDR3, the DNA is TGCAGTGCTACGTCATGGACAGGGATCGCTGAAGCTTTCTTT. This chain uses TRBV20-1 with TRBJ1-1, with 8 bases identical to TRBD1. CDR3 length equals 14 residues. Trimming at V came to 4 bases and at J to 6 bases, leaving 10 bases not matched to a gene. The germline V gene has CDR1 DFQATT and CDR2 SNEGSKA (reference sequence).

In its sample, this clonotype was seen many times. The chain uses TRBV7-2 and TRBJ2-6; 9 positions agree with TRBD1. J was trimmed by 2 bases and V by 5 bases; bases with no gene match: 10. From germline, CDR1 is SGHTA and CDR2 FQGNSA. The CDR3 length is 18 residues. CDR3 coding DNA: TGTGCCAGCAGCCCCAGGGACAGGGTGTCAGCTGGGGCCAACGTCCTGACTTTC. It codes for CASSPRDRVSAGANVLTF.

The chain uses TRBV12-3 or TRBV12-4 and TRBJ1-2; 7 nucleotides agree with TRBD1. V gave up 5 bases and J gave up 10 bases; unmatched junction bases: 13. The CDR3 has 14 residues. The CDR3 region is CASSPYQGDEAYTF. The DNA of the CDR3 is TGTGCCAGCAGTCCGTATCAGGGGGACGAGGCCTACACCTTC.

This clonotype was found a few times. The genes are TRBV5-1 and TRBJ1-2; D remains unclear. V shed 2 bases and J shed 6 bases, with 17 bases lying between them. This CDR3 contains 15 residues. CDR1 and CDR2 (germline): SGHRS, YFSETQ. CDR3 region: CASSLSGKSTDGYTF. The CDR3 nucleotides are TGCGCCAGCAGCTTATCCGGGAAATCGACGGATGGCTACACCTTC.

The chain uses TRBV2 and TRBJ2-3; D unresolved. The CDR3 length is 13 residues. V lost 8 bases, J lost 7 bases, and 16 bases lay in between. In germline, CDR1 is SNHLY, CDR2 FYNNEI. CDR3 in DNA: TGTGCCAGCGCTAATAATCCTGGGAATACGCAGTATTTT. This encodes CASANNPGNTQYF. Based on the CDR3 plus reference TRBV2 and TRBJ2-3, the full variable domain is EPEVTQTPSHQVTQMGQEVILRCVPISNHLYFYWYRQILGQKVEFLVSFYNNEISEKSEIFDDQFSVERPDGSNFTLKIRSTKLEDSAMYFCASANNPGNTQYFGPGTRLTVL.

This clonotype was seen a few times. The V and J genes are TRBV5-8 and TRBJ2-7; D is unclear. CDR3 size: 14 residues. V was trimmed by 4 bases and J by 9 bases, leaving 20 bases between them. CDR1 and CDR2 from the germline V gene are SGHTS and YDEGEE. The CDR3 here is CASSGFLVPGRQYV. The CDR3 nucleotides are TGTGCCAGCAGCGGGTTTTTGGTGCCCGGTAGGCAGTACGTC.

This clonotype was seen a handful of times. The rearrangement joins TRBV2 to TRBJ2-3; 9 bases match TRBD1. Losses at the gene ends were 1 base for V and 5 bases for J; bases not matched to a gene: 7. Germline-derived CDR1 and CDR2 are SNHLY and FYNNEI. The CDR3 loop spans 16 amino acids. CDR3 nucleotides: TGTGCCAGCAGTGAAGGTTGGGACAGGGCAGGAGATACGCAGTATTTT. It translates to CASSEGWDRAGDTQYF.

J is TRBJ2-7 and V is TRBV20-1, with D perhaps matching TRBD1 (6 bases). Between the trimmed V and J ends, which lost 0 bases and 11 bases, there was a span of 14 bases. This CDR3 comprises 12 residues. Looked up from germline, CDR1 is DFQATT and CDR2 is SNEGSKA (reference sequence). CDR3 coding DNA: TGCAGTGCTAGAGAAGGGGAGACAGGAGAGTACTTC. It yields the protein CSAREGETGEYF.

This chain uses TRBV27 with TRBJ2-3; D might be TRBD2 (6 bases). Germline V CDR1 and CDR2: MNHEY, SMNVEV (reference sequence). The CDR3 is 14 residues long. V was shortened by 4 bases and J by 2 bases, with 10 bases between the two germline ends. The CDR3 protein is CASSSGLDTDTQYF. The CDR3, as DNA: TGTGCCAGCAGTTCGGGACTCGACACAGATACGCAGTATTTT.

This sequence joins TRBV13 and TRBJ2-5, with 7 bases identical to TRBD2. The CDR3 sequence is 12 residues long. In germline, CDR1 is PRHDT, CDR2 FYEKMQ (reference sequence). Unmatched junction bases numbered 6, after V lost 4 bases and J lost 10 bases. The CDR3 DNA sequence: TGTGCCAGCAGCTGGGGGGAGGGCATCCAGTACTTC. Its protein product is CASSWGEGIQYF.

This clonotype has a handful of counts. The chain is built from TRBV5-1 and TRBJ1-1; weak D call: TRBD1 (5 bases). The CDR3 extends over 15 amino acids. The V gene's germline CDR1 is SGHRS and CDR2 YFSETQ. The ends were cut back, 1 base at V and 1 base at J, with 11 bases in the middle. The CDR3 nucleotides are TGCGCCAGCAGCTTGAGGGCAGGGTCGAACACTGAAGCTTTCTTT. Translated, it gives CASSLRAGSNTEAFF. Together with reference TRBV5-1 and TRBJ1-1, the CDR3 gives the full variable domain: KAGVTQTPRYLIKTRGQQVTLSCSPISGHRSVSWYQQTPGQGLQFLFEYFSETQRNKGNFPGRFSGRQFSNSRSEMNVSTLELGDSALYLCASSLRAGSNTEAFFGQGTRLTVV.

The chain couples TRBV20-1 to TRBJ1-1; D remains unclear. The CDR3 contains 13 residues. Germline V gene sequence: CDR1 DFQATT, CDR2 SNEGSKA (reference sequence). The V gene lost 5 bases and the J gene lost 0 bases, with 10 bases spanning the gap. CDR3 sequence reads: CSAGTRLNTEAFF. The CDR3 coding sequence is TGCAGTGCTGGTACCCGGCTGAACACTGAAGCTTTCTTT.

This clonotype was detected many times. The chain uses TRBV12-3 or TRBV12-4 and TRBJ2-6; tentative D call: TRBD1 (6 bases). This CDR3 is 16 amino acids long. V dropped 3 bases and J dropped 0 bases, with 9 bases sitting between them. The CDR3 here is CASSLDSYSGANVLTF. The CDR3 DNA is TGTGCCAGCAGTTTGGACAGCTACTCTGGGGCCAACGTCCTGACTTTC.

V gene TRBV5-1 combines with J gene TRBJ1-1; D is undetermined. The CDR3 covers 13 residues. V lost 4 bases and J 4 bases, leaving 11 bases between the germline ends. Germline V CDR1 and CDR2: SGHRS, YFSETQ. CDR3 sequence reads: CASSENQSTEAFF. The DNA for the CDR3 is TGCGCCAGCAGCGAAAATCAGAGCACTGAAGCTTTCTTT. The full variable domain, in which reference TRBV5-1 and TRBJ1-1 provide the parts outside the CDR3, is KAGVTQTPRYLIKTRGQQVTLSCSPISGHRSVSWYQQTPGQGLQFLFEYFSETQRNKGNFPGRFSGRQFSNSRSEMNVSTLELGDSALYLCASSENQSTEAFFGQGTRLTVV.

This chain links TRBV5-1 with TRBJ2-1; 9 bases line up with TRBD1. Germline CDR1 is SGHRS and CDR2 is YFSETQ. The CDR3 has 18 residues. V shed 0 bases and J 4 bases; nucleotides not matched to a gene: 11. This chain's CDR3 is CASSLAPGGTGFYNEQFF. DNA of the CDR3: TGCGCCAGCAGCTTGGCTCCCGGTGGGACAGGGTTTTACAATGAGCAGTTCTTC.

CDR3 DNA: TGTGCCAGCAGTGGCGGGACGTCCAACTATGGCTACACCTTC. This codes for CASSGGTSNYGYTF. The chain couples TRBV6-2 or TRBV6-3 to TRBJ1-2; possible D gene TRBD1, 5 bases. Per the germline V gene, CDR1 is MNHEY and CDR2 is SVGEGT. CDR3 length equals 14 residues. V shed 5 bases and J shed 2 bases, with 12 bases lying between them.

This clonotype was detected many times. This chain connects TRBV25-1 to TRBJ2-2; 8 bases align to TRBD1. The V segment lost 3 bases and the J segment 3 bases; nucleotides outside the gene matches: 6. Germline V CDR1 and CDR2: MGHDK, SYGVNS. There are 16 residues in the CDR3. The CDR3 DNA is TGTGCCAGCAGTGACCCGCGACAGGGGCACACCGGGGAGCTGTTTTTT. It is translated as CASSDPRQGHTGELFF.

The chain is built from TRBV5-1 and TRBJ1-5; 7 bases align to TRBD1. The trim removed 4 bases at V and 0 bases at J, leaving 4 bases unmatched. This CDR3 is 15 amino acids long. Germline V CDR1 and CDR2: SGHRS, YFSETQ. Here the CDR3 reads CASSVGQYSNQPQHF. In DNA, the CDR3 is TGCGCCAGCAGCGTGGGACAGTATAGCAATCAGCCCCAGCATTTT.

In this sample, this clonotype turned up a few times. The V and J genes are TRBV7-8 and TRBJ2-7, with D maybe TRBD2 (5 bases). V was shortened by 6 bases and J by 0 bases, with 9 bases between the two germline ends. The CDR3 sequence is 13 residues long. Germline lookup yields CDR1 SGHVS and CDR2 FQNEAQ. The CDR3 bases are TGTGCCAGCAGTTGGACTGGCTCCTACGAGCAGTACTTC. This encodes CASSWTGSYEQYF.

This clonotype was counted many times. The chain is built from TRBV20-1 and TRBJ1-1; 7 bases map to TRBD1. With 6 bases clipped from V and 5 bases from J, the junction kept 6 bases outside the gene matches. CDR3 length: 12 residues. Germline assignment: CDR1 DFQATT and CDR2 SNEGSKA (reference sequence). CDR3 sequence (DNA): TGCAGTGCACGCGAGGGGGCGACTGAAGCTTTCTTT. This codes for CSAREGATEAFF.

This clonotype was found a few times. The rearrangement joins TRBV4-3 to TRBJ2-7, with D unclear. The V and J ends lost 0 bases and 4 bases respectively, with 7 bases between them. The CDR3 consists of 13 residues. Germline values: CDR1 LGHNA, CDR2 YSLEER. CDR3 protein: CASSQESAYEQYF. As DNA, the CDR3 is TGCGCCAGCAGCCAAGAATCAGCTTACGAGCAGTACTTC.

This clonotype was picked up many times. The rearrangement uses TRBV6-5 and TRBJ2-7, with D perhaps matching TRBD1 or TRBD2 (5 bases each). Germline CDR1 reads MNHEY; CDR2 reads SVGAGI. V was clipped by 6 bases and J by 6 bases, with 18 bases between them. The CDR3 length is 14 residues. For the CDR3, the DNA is TGTGCCAGCAGCAACACTGGGGGAGCGCTCGAGCAGTACGTC. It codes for CASSNTGGALEQYV.

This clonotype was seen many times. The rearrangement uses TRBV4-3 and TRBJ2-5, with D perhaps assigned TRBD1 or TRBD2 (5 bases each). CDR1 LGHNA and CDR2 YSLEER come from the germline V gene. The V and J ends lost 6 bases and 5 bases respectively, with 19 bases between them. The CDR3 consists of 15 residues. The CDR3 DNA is TGCGCCAGCAGTCCGAGAGCGGCATCAGGGGAGACCCAGTACTTC. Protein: CASSPRAASGETQYF.

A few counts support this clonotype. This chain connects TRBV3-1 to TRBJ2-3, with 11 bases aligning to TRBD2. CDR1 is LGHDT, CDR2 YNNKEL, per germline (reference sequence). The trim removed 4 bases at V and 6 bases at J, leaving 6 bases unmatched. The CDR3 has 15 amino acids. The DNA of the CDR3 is TGTGCCAGCAGCCGCCGACTAGCGGGGCTCGATACGCAGTATTTT. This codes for CASSRRLAGLDTQYF.

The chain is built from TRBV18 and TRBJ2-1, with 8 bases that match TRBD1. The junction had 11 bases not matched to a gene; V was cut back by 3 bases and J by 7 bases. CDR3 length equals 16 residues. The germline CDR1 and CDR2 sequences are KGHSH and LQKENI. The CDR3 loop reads CASSPPAGGASNEQFF. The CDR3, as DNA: TGTGCCAGCTCACCCCCCGCAGGGGGCGCATCGAATGAGCAGTTCTTC. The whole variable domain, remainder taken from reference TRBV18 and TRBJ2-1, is NAGVMQNPRHLVRRRGQEARLRCSPMKGHSHVYWYRQLPEEGLKFMVYLQKENIIDESGMPKERFSAEFPKEGPSILRIQQVVRGDSAAYFCASSPPAGGASNEQFFGPGTRLTVL.

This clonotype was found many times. The CDR3 sequence is CASSLTRITSHPWGYTF. The CDR3 DNA reads as TGTGCCAGCAGCCTGACACGAATCACCTCGCACCCTTGGGGCTACACCTTC. The V call is TRBV2, the J call TRBJ1-2; D is unclear. The V gene lost 6 bases and the J gene lost 8 bases, with 28 bases spanning the gap. From germline, CDR1 is SNHLY and CDR2 FYNNEI. This CDR3 contains 17 residues. The whole variable domain, remainder taken from reference TRBV2 and TRBJ1-2, is EPEVTQTPSHQVTQMGQEVILRCVPISNHLYFYWYRQILGQKVEFLVSFYNNEISEKSEIFDDQFSVERPDGSNFTLKIRSTKLEDSAMYFCASSLTRITSHPWGYTFGSGTRLTVV.

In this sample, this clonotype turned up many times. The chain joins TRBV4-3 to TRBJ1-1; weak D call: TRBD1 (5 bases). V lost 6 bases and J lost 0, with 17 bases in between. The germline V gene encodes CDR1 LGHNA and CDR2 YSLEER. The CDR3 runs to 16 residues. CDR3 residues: CASSRRDGLMNTEAFF. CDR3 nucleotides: TGCGCCAGCAGTCGAAGGGACGGACTCATGAACACTGAAGCTTTCTTT.

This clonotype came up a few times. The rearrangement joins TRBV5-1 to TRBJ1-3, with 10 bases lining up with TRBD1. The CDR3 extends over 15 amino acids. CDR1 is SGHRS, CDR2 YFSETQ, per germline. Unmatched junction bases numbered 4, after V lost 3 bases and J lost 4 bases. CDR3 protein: CASSSMTGGGNTIYF. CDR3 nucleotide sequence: TGCGCCAGCAGCTCAATGACAGGGGGCGGAAACACCATATATTTT.